This T cell receptor beta chain was captured by sequencing in a study of shared clonotypes between healthy human individuals. General study points: Naive CD4 clonotype sharing across a few donors was around 5%.

Selected positively for CCR7 and CD45RO-negative, naive CD8 cells excluded terminally differentiated effector memory CD45RA+ cells. Investigators spread the genomic DNA of each subset evenly over several immunoSEQ plates. In the authors' workflow: Sequence data from immunoSEQ were junction-only and lacked quality scores; consequently, filtering differed. TCRdb keeps only in-frame clones here, not all; method: immunoSEQ multiplex PCR. V and J calls and clone size are copied from that table; D and trimming were computed from the DNA. The table records roughly 570,000 clones, about 98% of them present only once. This clone was recorded only once. The target antigen is unknown. Sequenced: naive CD8+ T cells sorted from blood. The source is a man between 25 and 39 years old in good health.

This chain's CDR3 is CASSSIWTSSNTGELFF. CDR3 DNA sequence: TGTGCCAGCAGTTCCATTTGGACTAGCAGTAACACCGGGGAGCTGTTTTTT. The J gene is TRBJ2-2, the V gene TRBV28; 8 positions match TRBD2. Losses at the gene ends were 4 bases for V and 2 bases for J; bases not matched to a gene: 9. CDR3 size: 17 residues. CDR1 MDHEN and CDR2 SYDVKM come from the germline V gene.